These 16 T cell receptor beta chains share one sample of origin, sequenced in a study of T-cell memory formation after mild COVID-19. TCRdb processed the 5' RACE reads anew with MiXCR; each CDR3 protein has one entry. The data hold around 300,000 distinct CDR3 sequences, with 14% observed a single time. Source material: PBMCs or a T cell subset sorted from them (not recorded which). These receptors were collected from a man between 18 and 29 years old who had mild COVID-19 (a few samples of this study predate the infection). Cell type and time point are not known.

The chain couples TRBV3-1 to TRBJ2-5, with TRBD1 identical over 8 bases. Looked up from germline, CDR1 is LGHDT and CDR2 is YNNKEL (reference sequence). This CDR3 is built from 13 residues. Unmatched junction bases numbered 2, after V lost 3 bases and J lost 5 bases. The CDR3 loop reads CASSHTGGETQYF. The DNA of the CDR3 is TGTGCCAGCAGCCACACAGGGGGTGAGACCCAGTACTTC.

This clonotype was recorded a few times. The chain has TRBV10-1 and TRBJ2-7, with 7 bases lining up with TRBD1. The V and J ends lost 5 bases and 1 base, in that order; junction bases with no gene match: 8. This CDR3 has 15 amino acids. Germline V lookup: CDR1 WNHNN, CDR2 SYGVQD (reference sequence). Written as DNA, the CDR3 is TGCGCCAGCAGTAAATCGACAGGGAGATCCTACGAGCAGTACTTC. This sequence encodes CASSKSTGRSYEQYF.

In this sample, this clonotype turned up once. V gene TRBV6-6 combines with J gene TRBJ2-7; 9 nucleotides agree with TRBD2. Germline assignment: CDR1 MNHNY and CDR2 SVGAGI (reference sequence). The V segment lost 7 bases and the J segment 5 bases; nucleotides outside the gene matches: 15. This CDR3 is built from 16 residues. Here the CDR3 DNA reads TGTGCCAGCAACTCGGTAGCGGGGGTTTCACGGGACGAGCAGTACTTC. It is translated as CASNSVAGVSRDEQYF.

This clonotype was recorded at least ten times. The CDR3 coding sequence is TGTGCCAGCAGTTACTCGGCCAGCTGGGGTGGTTCACCCCTCCACTTT. It encodes CASSYSASWGGSPLHF. J is TRBJ1-6 and V is TRBV6-5; D gene uncertain. Trimming removed 0 bases from V and 9 bases from J, with 15 bases in between. From germline, CDR1 is MNHEY and CDR2 SVGAGI. The CDR3 totals 16 residues.

A few counts support this clonotype. The chain uses TRBV29-1 and TRBJ2-3, with 9 nucleotides matching TRBD2. J lost 3 bases, V lost 6 bases, and 10 bases had no gene match. The CDR3 spans 15 residues. CDR1 SQVTM and CDR2 ANQGSEA come from the germline V gene. The CDR3 nucleotides are TGCAGCGTGGCCCGCTTGCGGGGGGGGACAGATACGCAGTATTTT. It translates to CSVARLRGGTDTQYF.

This clonotype was seen at least ten times. This rearrangement joins TRBV6-2 or TRBV6-3 to TRBJ1-6; D uncertain. CDR1 and CDR2 (germline): MNHEY, SVGEGT. The CDR3 covers 14 residues. V shed 7 bases and J shed 2 bases, with 9 bases lying between them. CDR3 region: CASKPGAYNSPLHF. As DNA, the CDR3 is TGTGCCAGCAAGCCCGGGGCCTATAATTCACCCCTCCACTTT.

CDR3 protein: CATSIGYNEQFF. CDR3 nucleotides: TGTGCCACCAGCATTGGCTACAATGAGCAGTTCTTC. The rearrangement uses TRBV15 and TRBJ2-1; D ambiguous. Trimming removed 4 bases at V and 3 bases at J, with 4 bases between. Germline assignment: CDR1 LNHNV and CDR2 YYDKDF (reference sequence). CDR3 length: 12 residues. The full variable domain, with the rest looked up from reference TRBV15 and TRBJ2-1, is DAMVIQNPRYQVTQFGKPVTLSCSQTLNHNVMYWYQQKSSQAPKLLFHYYDKDFNNEADTPDNFQSRRPNTSFCFLDIRSPGLGDTAMYLCATSIGYNEQFFGPGTRLTVL.

This clonotype has more than one count but fewer than ten. The V call is TRBV7-6, the J call TRBJ1-5; D unresolved. The germline V and J ends were trimmed by 5 bases and 0 bases, with 11 bases remaining between them. CDR3 length equals 15 residues. Germline-derived CDR1 and CDR2 are SGHVS and FNYEAQ. Here the CDR3 DNA reads TGTGCCAGCAGCCTGGCAGAAGATAGCAATCAGCCCCAGCATTTT. Its protein is CASSLAEDSNQPQHF.

This chain links TRBV19 with TRBJ2-3, with unresolved D. The CDR3 runs 13 residues. The V end lost 0 bases, the J end lost 5 bases, and 6 bases lay between the germline ends. Germline V CDR1 and CDR2: LNHDA, SQIVND (reference sequence). The CDR3, as DNA: TGTGCCAGTAGTATAGATCGAGAAGATACGCAGTATTTT. Encoded protein: CASSIDREDTQYF. The variable domain in full, completed from reference TRBV19 and TRBJ2-3, reads DGGITQSPKYLFRKEGQNVTLSCEQNLNHDAMYWYRQDPGQGLRLIYYSQIVNDFQKGDIAEGYSVSREKKESFPLTVTSAQKNPTAFYLCASSIDREDTQYFGPGTRLTVL.

This sequence joins TRBV4-1 and TRBJ1-5; TRBD1 might be the D (5 bases). Germline values: CDR1 MGHRA, CDR2 YSYEKL. This CDR3 has 16 amino acids. Between the trimmed V and J ends, which lost 6 bases and 7 bases, there was a span of 22 bases. This CDR3 reads CASRSTTGTRGQPQHF. CDR3 DNA sequence: TGCGCCAGCAGGTCGACCACCGGGACCCGTGGACAGCCCCAGCATTTT.

The chain recombines TRBV10-3 with TRBJ1-1; no firm D call. Germline CDR1 ENHRY, CDR2 SYGVKD. V was shortened by 3 bases and J by 1 base, with 3 bases between the two germline ends. The CDR3 length is 12 residues. Here the CDR3 reads CAISDGNTEAFF. The DNA for the CDR3 is TGTGCCATCAGTGACGGGAACACTGAAGCTTTCTTT.

The chain couples TRBV5-1 to TRBJ1-5; maybe TRBD1 (6 bases). V shed 4 bases and J shed 3 bases, with 11 bases lying between them. CDR1 and CDR2 from the germline V gene are SGHRS and YFSETQ. This CDR3 region has 14 residues. This CDR3 is CASSAGGLNQPQHF. The DNA of the CDR3 is TGCGCCAGCAGCGCGGGGGGCCTCAATCAGCCCCAGCATTTT.

V is TRBV7-9 and J is TRBJ1-2; D is undetermined. The CDR3 has 15 amino acids. CDR1 and CDR2 from the germline V gene are SEHNR and FQNEAQ (reference sequence). Trimming cost V 4 bases and J 2 bases, with 14 bases left between them. CDR3: CASSSSRVRNYGYTF. Here the CDR3 DNA reads TGTGCCAGCAGCTCATCTCGTGTACGAAACTATGGCTACACCTTC.

Worth noting for this clonotype: An end of the junction differs from the germline gene, which may be a read error. The gene calls are TRBV2 and TRBJ2-5; 11 bases match TRBD2. The germline gives CDR1 SNHLY, CDR2 FYNNEI. The CDR3 is made up of 16 amino acids. This chain's CDR3 is CCRGAQTSGTWETQYF. DNA for the CDR3: TGCTGCAGAGGGGCCCAGACTAGCGGGACATGGGAGACCCAGTACTTC.

This clonotype has just a few counts. The genes are TRBV11-2 and TRBJ1-5; perhaps TRBD1 as D (6 bases). The germline V gene has CDR1 SGHAT and CDR2 FQNNGV. The CDR3 runs to 15 residues. V lost 5 bases and J 4 bases, leaving 15 bases between the germline ends. CDR3 amino acids: CASSGAGAQNQPQHF. As DNA, the CDR3 is TGTGCCAGCAGCGGGGCGGGGGCGCAAAATCAGCCCCAGCATTTT.

In this sample, this clonotype turned up many times. The V call is TRBV7-2, the J call TRBJ1-1, with D unresolved. Germline V gene sequence: CDR1 SGHTA, CDR2 FQGNSA. Trimming removed 5 bases from V and 0 bases from J, with 7 bases in between. The CDR3 totals 13 residues. CDR3 sequence: CASSLVVNTEAFF. In nucleotides, the CDR3 is TGTGCCAGCAGCCTAGTAGTGAACACTGAAGCTTTCTTT.